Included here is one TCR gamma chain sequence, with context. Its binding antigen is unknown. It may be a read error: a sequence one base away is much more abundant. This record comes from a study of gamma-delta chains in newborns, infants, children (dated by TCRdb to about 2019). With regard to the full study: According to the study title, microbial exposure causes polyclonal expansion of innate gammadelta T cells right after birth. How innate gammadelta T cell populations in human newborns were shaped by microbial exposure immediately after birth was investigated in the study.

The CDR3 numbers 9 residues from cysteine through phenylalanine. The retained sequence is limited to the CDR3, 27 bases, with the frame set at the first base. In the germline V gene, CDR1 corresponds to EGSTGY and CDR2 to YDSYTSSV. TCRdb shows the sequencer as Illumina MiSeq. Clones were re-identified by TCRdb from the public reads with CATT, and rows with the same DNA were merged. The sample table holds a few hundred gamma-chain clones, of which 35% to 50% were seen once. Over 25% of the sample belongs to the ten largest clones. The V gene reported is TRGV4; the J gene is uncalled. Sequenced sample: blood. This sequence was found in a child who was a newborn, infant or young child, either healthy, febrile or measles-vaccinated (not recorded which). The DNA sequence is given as TGTGCCGCCTGGGATAACGGCCTCTTT. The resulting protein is CAAWDNGLF.